This TCR beta chain emerged from a study of T cells in localized non-small cell lung cancer. Study results and caveats: Sequence data derive from only one tumor region, so heterogeneity remains possible.

Using immunoSEQ multiplex PCR, the repertoire was profiled, and TCRdb retains in-frame clones only, with some absent. Of about 6,800 clones in the sample, more than 40% were seen once. The V gene end was trimmed by 8 bases and the J gene end by 1 base; junction bases not matched to a gene: 5. This CDR3 has 16 amino acids. Germline CDR1 LNHDA, CDR2 SQIVND (reference sequence). This clone was recorded a few times. What it binds is unknown. Here the sequenced sample was lymph node tissue, taken before any cancer treatment. This clonotype originated in a man between 40 and 75 years old with stage I lung adenocarcinoma. The V gene is TRBV19, the J gene TRBJ2-2, with TRBD2 matching over 12 bases. The CDR3 nucleotides read TGTGCCAGTCCATGGACTAGCGGGGAGAACACCGGGGAGCTGTTTTTT. Translating gives CASPWTSGENTGELFF.